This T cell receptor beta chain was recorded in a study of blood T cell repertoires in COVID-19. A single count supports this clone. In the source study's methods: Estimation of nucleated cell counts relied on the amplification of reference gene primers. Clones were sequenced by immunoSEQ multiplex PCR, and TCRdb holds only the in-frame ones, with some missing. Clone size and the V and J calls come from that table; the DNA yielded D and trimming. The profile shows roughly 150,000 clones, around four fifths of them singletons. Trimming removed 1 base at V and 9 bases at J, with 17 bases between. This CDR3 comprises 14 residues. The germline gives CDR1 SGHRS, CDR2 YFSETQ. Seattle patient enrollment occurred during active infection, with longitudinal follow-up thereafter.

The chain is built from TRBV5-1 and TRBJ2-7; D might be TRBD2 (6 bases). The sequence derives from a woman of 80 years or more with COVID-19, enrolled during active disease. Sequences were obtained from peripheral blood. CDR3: CASSLSSGPGGQYF. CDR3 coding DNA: TGCGCCAGCAGCTTGTCCTCCGGTCCCGGGGGGCAGTACTTC.